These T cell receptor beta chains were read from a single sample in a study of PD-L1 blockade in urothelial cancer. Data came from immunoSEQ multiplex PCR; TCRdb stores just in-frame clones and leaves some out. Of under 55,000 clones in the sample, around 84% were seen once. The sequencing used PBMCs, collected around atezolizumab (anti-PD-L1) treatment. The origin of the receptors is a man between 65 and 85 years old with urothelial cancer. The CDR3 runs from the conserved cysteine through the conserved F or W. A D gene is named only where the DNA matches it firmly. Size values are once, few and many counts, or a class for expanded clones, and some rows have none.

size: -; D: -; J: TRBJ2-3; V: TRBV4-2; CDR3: CASSQEWLSRTDTQYF; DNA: TGTGCCAGCAGCCAAGAATGGCTTTCCCGCACAGATACGCAGTATTTT
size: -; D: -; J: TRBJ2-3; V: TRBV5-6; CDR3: CASSLNGGAKDTQYF; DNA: TGTGCCAGCAGCTTAAATGGGGGCGCGAAAGATACGCAGTATTTT
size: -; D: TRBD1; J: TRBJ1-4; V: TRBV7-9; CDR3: CASREGQGNEKLFF; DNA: TGTGCCAGCAGGGAGGGACAGGGTAATGAAAAACTGTTTTTT
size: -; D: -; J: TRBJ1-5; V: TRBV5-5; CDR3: CASSLGGGSNQPQHF; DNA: TGTGCCAGCAGCTTGGGAGGTGGTAGCAATCAGCCCCAGCATTTT
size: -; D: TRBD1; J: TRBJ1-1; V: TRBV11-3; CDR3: CASSLGQGNTEAFF; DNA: TGTGCCAGCAGCTTAGGACAGGGCAACACTGAAGCTTTCTTT
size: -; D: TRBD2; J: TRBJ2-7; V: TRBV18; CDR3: CASSPTSGGENEQYF; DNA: TGTGCCAGCTCACCAACTAGCGGGGGTGAAAACGAGCAGTACTTC
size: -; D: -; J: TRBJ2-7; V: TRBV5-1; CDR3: CASSLTGQTPYEQYF; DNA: TGCGCCAGCAGCTTGACTGGACAGACCCCTTACGAGCAGTACTTC
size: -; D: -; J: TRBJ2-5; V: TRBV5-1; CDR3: CASSFGRLANPETQYF; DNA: TGCGCCAGCAGCTTTGGAAGGCTAGCAAATCCAGAGACCCAGTACTTC
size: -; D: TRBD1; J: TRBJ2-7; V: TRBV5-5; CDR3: CASSSVDRGRSSYEQYF; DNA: TGTGCCAGCAGCTCGGTCGACAGGGGCCGGAGCTCCTACGAGCAGTACTTC
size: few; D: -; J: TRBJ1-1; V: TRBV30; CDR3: CAWSRGVEGAFF; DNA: TGTGCCTGGTCCAGGGGCGTAGAGGGAGCTTTCTTT
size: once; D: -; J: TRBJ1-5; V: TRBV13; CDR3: CASSLRGLGSNQPQHF; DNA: TGTGCCAGCAGCTTAAGGGGCCTAGGGAGCAATCAGCCCCAGCATTTT
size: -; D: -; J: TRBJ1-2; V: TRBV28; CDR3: CASITDSTYGYTF; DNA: TGTGCCAGCATTACCGACAGCACCTATGGCTACACCTTC
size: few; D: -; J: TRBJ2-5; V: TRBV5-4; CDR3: CASNPEGARETQYF; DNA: TGTGCCAGCAATCCGGAGGGGGCCCGAGAGACCCAGTACTTC
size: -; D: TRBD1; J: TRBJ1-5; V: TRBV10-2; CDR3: CASSGGDRGYQPQHF; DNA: TGCGCCAGCAGTGGGGGGGACAGGGGATATCAGCCCCAGCATTTT
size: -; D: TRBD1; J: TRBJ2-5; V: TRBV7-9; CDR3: CASSRIGQGMSETQYF; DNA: TGTGCCAGCAGCCGGATCGGACAGGGGATGTCAGAGACCCAGTACTTC